One and the same sample provided the 32 T cell receptor beta chains below, sequenced in a study of shared clonotypes between healthy human individuals. Naivety among CD8 cells was defined by CD45RO negativity and positive CCR7 selection, thereby excluding terminally differentiated effector memory CD45RA+ cells. Clones were sequenced by immunoSEQ multiplex PCR, and TCRdb holds only the in-frame ones, with some missing. The sample includes 600,000 or so clones, about 98% of them seen just once. Material: naive CD8+ T cells sorted from blood. The receptors were gathered from a man aged 25 to 40 in good health.

The J gene is TRBJ1-2, the V gene TRBV9; 10 positions match TRBD1. This CDR3 has 14 residues. Per germline, CDR1 SGDLS and CDR2 YYNGEE. V trimming: 3 bases; J trimming: 7 bases; junction bases outside the gene matches: 6. The DNA of the CDR3 is TGTGCCAGCAGCGACGACAGGGGGCTCGTTGGCTACACCTTC. Residues: CASSDDRGLVGYTF. Full variable domain (outside the CDR3, taken from reference TRBV9 and TRBJ1-2): DSGVTQTPKHLITATGQRVTLRCSPRSGDLSVYWYQQSLDQGLQFLIQYYNGEERAKGNILERFSAQQFPDLHSELNLSSLELGDSALYFCASSDDRGLVGYTFGSGTRLTVV.

The CDR3 nucleotides read TGTGCCAGCAGTTTGCCCGGGACGGCTGGCGGTGGGATTACCTACGAGCAGTACTTC. This sequence encodes CASSLPGTAGGGITYEQYF. V gene TRBV28 combines with J gene TRBJ2-7; D may match TRBD1 or TRBD2 (5 bases each). The V end lost 3 bases, the J end lost 2 bases, and 26 bases lay between the germline ends. The germline CDR1 and CDR2 sequences are MDHEN and SYDVKM. The CDR3 is 19 residues long.

The chain couples TRBV5-1 to TRBJ2-7, with a weak D call TRBD1 (7 bases). V was cut by 4 bases and J by 6 bases, with 14 bases left in between. There are 13 residues in the CDR3. The V gene's germline CDR1 is SGHRS and CDR2 YFSETQ. The chain's CDR3 is CASSPGGAGEQYF. The DNA of the CDR3 is TGCGCCAGCAGCCCAGGGGGAGCGGGCGAGCAGTACTTC.

This clone was counted a single time. This chain connects TRBV6-6 to TRBJ2-2, with 8 nucleotides matching TRBD2. There are 16 residues in the CDR3. CDR1 is MNHNY and CDR2 is SVGAGI in the germline V gene (reference sequence). V was clipped by 0 bases and J by 4 bases; unmatched bases: 4. CDR3 region: CASSYSREGGTGELFF. CDR3 nucleotide sequence: TGTGCCAGCAGTTACTCTCGGGAGGGGGGCACCGGGGAGCTGTTTTTT.

The sample holds one count of this clone. The chain links TRBV30 to TRBJ2-5, with 13 positions matching TRBD2. The J segment lost 5 bases and the V segment lost 1 base, leaving 10 bases of the junction unmatched. The CDR3 totals 17 residues. CDR1 is GTSNPN and CDR2 is SVGIG in the germline V gene (reference sequence). In nucleotides, the CDR3 is TGTGCCTGGAGTGAGGAAGGACTAGCGGGAGCTCATGAGACCCAGTACTTC. The encoded protein is CAWSEEGLAGAHETQYF.

The chain is built from TRBV7-2 and TRBJ2-1, with 9 nucleotides matching TRBD2. This CDR3 has 17 residues. The J segment lost 0 bases and the V segment lost 6 bases, leaving 9 bases of the junction unmatched. Germline-derived CDR1 and CDR2 are SGHTA and FQGNSA. The CDR3 protein is CASSSTSGHSSYNEQFF. The DNA of the CDR3 is TGTGCCAGCAGTTCTACTAGCGGGCACAGCTCCTACAATGAGCAGTTCTTC. The variable domain in full, with the rest retrieved from reference TRBV7-2 and TRBJ2-1, is GAGVSQSPSNKVTEKGKDVELRCDPISGHTALYWYRQSLGQGLEFLIYFQGNSAPDKSGLPSDRFSAERTGGSVSTLTIQRTQQEDSAVYLCASSSTSGHSSYNEQFFGPGTRLTVL.

Turning to this clone: Other DNA variants within this sample encode the same CDR3. The chain combines TRBV10-3 with TRBJ2-1, with D unresolved. V gave up 0 bases and J gave up 9 bases, with 3 bases separating them. This CDR3 spans 11 amino acids. Germline CDR1 is ENHRY and CDR2 is SYGVKD. CDR3 coding DNA: TGTGCCATCAGTGAGTCGGGTGAGCAGTTCTTC. This encodes CAISESGEQFF.

This sequence joins TRBV4-3 and TRBJ2-1; 10 positions match TRBD1. Trimming took 4 bases from V and 8 from J; bases not matched to a gene: 5. Germline V gene sequence: CDR1 LGHNA, CDR2 YSLEER. CDR3 length: 14 amino acids. The CDR3 here is CASSRGQGGHEQFF. The CDR3 coding sequence is TGCGCCAGCAGCCGAGGACAGGGGGGGCATGAGCAGTTCTTC.

This clone was found once. The chain recombines TRBV2 with TRBJ2-7; weak D call: TRBD1 (6 bases). Trimming took 6 bases from V and 3 from J, leaving 15 bases between them. Per germline, CDR1 SNHLY and CDR2 FYNNEI. CDR3 size: 14 residues. The CDR3 coding sequence is TGTGCCAGCAGCGCCCCAGGGGACGTCTACGAGCAGTACTTC. Protein: CASSAPGDVYEQYF.

With respect to this clone: Other DNA sequences within the sample encode an identical CDR3. V gene TRBV9 combines with J gene TRBJ1-5; no clear D gene. This CDR3 has 15 residues. V was clipped by 0 bases and J by 0 bases, with 7 bases between them. Germline V gene sequence: CDR1 SGDLS, CDR2 YYNGEE. The DNA for the CDR3 is TGTGCCAGCAGCGTAGAAGGGAATAGCAATCAGCCCCAGCATTTT. As protein: CASSVEGNSNQPQHF. The entire variable domain, with the rest obtained from reference TRBV9 and TRBJ1-5, is as follows: DSGVTQTPKHLITATGQRVTLRCSPRSGDLSVYWYQQSLDQGLQFLIQYYNGEERAKGNILERFSAQQFPDLHSELNLSSLELGDSALYFCASSVEGNSNQPQHFGDGTRLSIL.

This chain uses TRBV7-3 with TRBJ2-1, with 7 bases lining up with TRBD2. The CDR3 is 13 residues long. V was pared by 5 bases and J by 10 bases, with 8 bases of the junction left unmatched. Germline V gives CDR1 SGHTA, CDR2 FQGTGA. The CDR3 sequence: CASSHGGGSEQFF. The CDR3 DNA is TGTGCCAGCAGCCACGGGGGAGGGAGCGAGCAGTTCTTC. Full variable domain (missing parts from reference TRBV7-3 and TRBJ2-1): GAGVSQTPSNKVTEKGKYVELRCDPISGHTALYWYRQSLGQGPEFLIYFQGTGAADDSGLPNDRFFAVRPEGSVSTLKIQRTERGDSAVYLCASSHGGGSEQFFGPGTRLTVL.

This clone was seen a single time. The chain has TRBV7-8 and TRBJ2-7, with D unresolved. Germline V gene sequence: CDR1 SGHVS, CDR2 FQNEAQ. V lost 1 base to trimming and J lost 2 bases, with 12 bases between them. The CDR3 extends over 15 amino acids. DNA of the CDR3: TGTGCCAGCAGCTTAGGGGTTAGCTCAACCTACGAGCAGTACTTC. Its protein product is CASSLGVSSTYEQYF.

J is TRBJ2-5 and V is TRBV7-9; a weak D match, TRBD2 (6 bases). Deletions cut 4 bases from V and 1 base from J, with 16 bases between. Germline CDR1 reads SEHNR; CDR2 reads FQNEAQ (reference sequence). The CDR3 has 16 amino acids. In nucleotides, the CDR3 is TGTGCCAGCAGCTCCGGAGGGGTAACCCTCCAAGAGACCCAGTACTTC. This sequence encodes CASSSGGVTLQETQYF.

The chain is built from TRBV15 and TRBJ2-5; D remains unclear. V was shortened by 5 bases and J by 4 bases, with 14 bases between the two germline ends. Germline-derived CDR1 and CDR2 are LNHNV and YYDKDF (reference sequence). This CDR3 contains 14 residues. The CDR3 DNA sequence: TGTGCCACCAGCGAAGAGACACCGGGAGAGACCCAGTACTTC. It specifies CATSEETPGETQYF.

This chain uses TRBV6-1 with TRBJ2-7; 11 nucleotides match TRBD2. CDR1 is MNHNS, CDR2 SASEGT, per germline. V was pared by 2 bases and J by 3 bases, with 3 bases of the junction left unmatched. The CDR3 contains 15 residues. CDR3 residues: CASSERLAGRYEQYF. CDR3 coding DNA: TGTGCCAGCAGTGAACGACTAGCGGGACGCTACGAGCAGTACTTC.

The chain couples TRBV7-2 to TRBJ2-1, with D perhaps TRBD1 (6 bases). There are 17 residues in the CDR3. Trimming removed 5 bases at V and 4 bases at J, with 21 bases between. The germline CDR1 and CDR2 sequences are SGHTA and FQGNSA. CDR3 residues: CASSTPPGQKLYNEQFF. The CDR3 region has the DNA TGTGCCAGCAGCACACCCCCGGGACAAAAACTTTACAATGAGCAGTTCTTC.

The chain has TRBV19 and TRBJ2-7; 8 positions agree with TRBD1. The CDR3 has 14 amino acids. The trim removed 2 bases at V and 4 bases at J, leaving 4 bases unmatched. Germline lookup yields CDR1 LNHDA and CDR2 SQIVND (reference sequence). The CDR3 DNA follows: TGTGCCAGTAGTATATCAGGGGGCGCGTACGAGCAGTACTTC. Its protein product is CASSISGGAYEQYF.

The CDR3 nucleotides read TGTGCCAGCAGCTCTAGGACTAGTTCGTTCCCACCCTACGAGCAGTACTTC. It encodes CASSSRTSSFPPYEQYF. The rearrangement links TRBV7-9 to TRBJ2-7; 7 nucleotides match TRBD2. This CDR3 has 17 amino acids. The germline gives CDR1 SEHNR, CDR2 FQNEAQ (reference sequence). Trimming at V came to 4 bases and at J to 2 bases, leaving 14 bases not matched to a gene.

A note on this clone: Other DNA sequences of this sample code for an identical CDR3. The DNA for the CDR3 is TGTGCCAGCAGCTTGGGGACAGGCTTCTACGAGCAGTACTTC. Translation: CASSLGTGFYEQYF. The chain uses TRBV5-5 and TRBJ2-7, with 7 bases identical to TRBD1. This CDR3 comprises 14 residues. Losses at the gene ends were 0 bases for V and 3 bases for J; bases not matched to a gene: 3. Germline-derived CDR1 and CDR2 are SGHKS and YYEKEE (reference sequence).

The chain uses TRBV7-9 and TRBJ1-2, with D unresolved. The CDR3 length is 13 residues. The germline gives CDR1 SEHNR, CDR2 FQNEAQ (reference sequence). V lost 4 bases to trimming and J lost 4 bases, with 10 bases between them. The CDR3 DNA reads as TGTGCCAGCAGCTCGACGGCGGGCTATGGCTACACCTTC. This sequence encodes CASSSTAGYGYTF.

This chain links TRBV7-2 with TRBJ1-1; D is uncertain. The CDR3 spans 13 residues. Germline V CDR1 and CDR2: SGHTA, FQGNSA. V was cut by 4 bases and J by 1 base, with 7 bases left in between. CDR3 region: CASSYPANTEAFF. The CDR3 nucleotides read TGTGCCAGCAGCTACCCCGCGAACACTGAAGCTTTCTTT.

The chain carries TRBV6-6 and TRBJ2-3; weak D call: TRBD1 (5 bases). Between the trimmed V and J ends, which lost 0 bases and 5 bases, there was a span of 12 bases. Germline V CDR1 and CDR2: MNHNY, SVGAGI (reference sequence). This CDR3 comprises 15 residues. The chain's CDR3 is CASSYSAQVIDTQYF. CDR3 coding DNA: TGTGCCAGCAGTTACTCAGCACAGGTGATAGATACGCAGTATTTT.

About this clone: This sample includes further DNA sequences coding for the same CDR3. The chain recombines TRBV5-1 with TRBJ2-2; TRBD1 is a possible D gene (5 bases). The CDR3 totals 15 residues. Trimming cost V 2 bases and J 1 base, with 9 bases left between them. Germline CDR1 reads SGHRS; CDR2 reads YFSETQ. Written as DNA, the CDR3 is TGCGCCAGCAGCTTTTCAGGGAAGAACACCGGGGAGCTGTTTTTT. This codes for CASSFSGKNTGELFF.

Concerning this clone: Within the sample, other DNA sequences also encode this same CDR3. V and J are TRBV11-2 and TRBJ2-7; D possibly matches TRBD1 or TRBD2 (5 bases each). In germline, CDR1 is SGHAT, CDR2 FQNNGV. The CDR3 covers 13 residues. V was pared by 1 base and J by 2 bases, with 6 bases between. The CDR3 DNA follows: TGTGCCAGCAGCTTAGGGGGGACCTACGAGCAGTACTTC. It specifies CASSLGGTYEQYF.

The V and J genes are TRBV7-9 and TRBJ2-7; the D gene is possibly TRBD2 (5 bases). Between the trimmed V and J ends, which lost 7 bases and 2 bases, there was a span of 18 bases. The CDR3 is 15 residues long. CDR1 is SEHNR, CDR2 FQNEAQ, per germline (reference sequence). The CDR3 nucleotides read TGTGCCAGCACCTCGGCGGCTAGCCCTCCCTACGAGCAGTACTTC. Protein product: CASTSAASPPYEQYF.

This clone was seen once. V and J are TRBV19 and TRBJ2-2, with 9 bases identical to TRBD1. The junction had 5 bases not matched to a gene; V was cut back by 9 bases and J by 3 bases. The germline V gene has CDR1 LNHDA and CDR2 SQIVND (reference sequence). The CDR3 spans 14 residues. The CDR3 bases are TGTGCCAGCTCTGACAGGGGGTACACCGGGGAGCTGTTTTTT. This translates into CASSDRGYTGELFF.

The chain uses TRBV7-9 and TRBJ2-2; weak D call: TRBD1 (6 bases). This CDR3 has 16 amino acids. V was shortened by 5 bases and J by 4 bases, with 17 bases between the two germline ends. Looked up from germline, CDR1 is SEHNR and CDR2 is FQNEAQ (reference sequence). The CDR3 loop reads CASSPAWGRGTGELFF. The CDR3 DNA sequence: TGTGCCAGCAGCCCGGCGTGGGGGCGCGGCACCGGGGAGCTGTTTTTT. Together with reference TRBV7-9 and TRBJ2-2, the CDR3 gives the full variable domain: DTGVSQNPRHKITKRGQNVTFRCDPISEHNRLYWYRQTLGQGPEFLTYFQNEAQLEKSRLLSDRFSAERPKGSFSTLEIQRTEQGDSAMYLCASSPAWGRGTGELFFGEGSRLTVL.

The chain has TRBV5-1 and TRBJ2-7; either TRBD1 or TRBD2 may supply D (5 bases each). Germline values: CDR1 SGHRS, CDR2 YFSETQ. This CDR3 is built from 14 residues. V was trimmed by 4 bases and J by 5 bases, leaving 16 bases between them. This CDR3 reads CASSPGLRDHEQYF. The CDR3 DNA is TGCGCCAGCAGCCCGGGTTTACGGGACCACGAGCAGTACTTC.

This chain uses TRBV28 with TRBJ1-4, with TRBD1 as a possible D gene (6 bases). This CDR3 comprises 12 residues. Germline CDR1 is MDHEN and CDR2 is SYDVKM. V was shortened by 6 bases and J by 10 bases, with 12 bases between the two germline ends. The CDR3 spells CASRTQGGKLFF. In DNA form, the CDR3 reads TGTGCCAGCAGAACACAGGGAGGAAAACTGTTTTTT.

The rearrangement joins TRBV6-5 to TRBJ2-2; D is uncertain. Germline V gene sequence: CDR1 MNHEY, CDR2 SVGAGI. The CDR3 spans 12 residues. Trimming removed 6 bases from V and 3 bases from J, with 5 bases in between. CDR3 protein: CASSIYTGELFF. CDR3 coding DNA: TGTGCCAGCAGCATATACACCGGGGAGCTGTTTTTT.

V is TRBV5-4 and J is TRBJ2-1; perhaps TRBD2 as D (5 bases). The CDR3 consists of 13 residues. Trimming left V 4 bases short and J 5 bases short, with 10 bases between. Per germline, CDR1 SGHNT and CDR2 YYREEE (reference sequence). Written as DNA, the CDR3 is TGTGCCAGCAGCGGGAGTGGACACAATGAGCAGTTCTTC. It yields the protein CASSGSGHNEQFF.

The genes are TRBV29-1 and TRBJ2-3; 9 bases line up with TRBD2. Germline CDR1 SQVTM, CDR2 ANQGSEA. V trimming: 7 bases; J trimming: 4 bases; junction bases outside the gene matches: 15. The CDR3 spans 16 residues. The CDR3 here is CSGDGTREGQADTQYF. CDR3 bases: TGCAGCGGGGACGGTACGCGGGAGGGCCAGGCAGATACGCAGTATTTT.